This T cell receptor (beta chain) was sequenced in a study of T cells in women clearing cervical HPV infection. About the study: For cases, blood was sampled a median around 150 days after lesion detection, interquartile range roughly 80 to 200 days. Study-wide results and caveats: CIN3+ cases had significantly higher TCR richness than controls; evenness did not differ. A classifier using richness and V gene abundances reached an AUC of more than 0.75. Unknown T-cell numbers per sample may underlie the richness differences.

Concerning this clone itself: Its antigen is as yet unknown. Sequencing ends 3 residues short of the CDR3 end; the germline J gene provides the rest. The same CDR3 also results from other DNA sequences found in this sample.

Sequencing used immunoSEQ multiplex PCR; TCRdb keeps in-frame clones, though not all of them. The repertoire table contains roughly 15,000 clones. Germline values: CDR1 LNHDA, CDR2 SQIVND (reference sequence). The CDR3 spans 16 residues. The source is a woman aged 18-69 years with a cervical HPV16 infection that either progressed to CIN3+ or cleared (not recorded which). Sequenced input: blood buffy coat. The chain recombines TRBV19 with TRBJ1-1; no firm D call. CDR3 protein: CASSISAQGPQETAFF. The DNA read from the CDR3 is TGTGCCAGTAGTATAAGCGCCCAAGGCCCCCAAGAGACA.